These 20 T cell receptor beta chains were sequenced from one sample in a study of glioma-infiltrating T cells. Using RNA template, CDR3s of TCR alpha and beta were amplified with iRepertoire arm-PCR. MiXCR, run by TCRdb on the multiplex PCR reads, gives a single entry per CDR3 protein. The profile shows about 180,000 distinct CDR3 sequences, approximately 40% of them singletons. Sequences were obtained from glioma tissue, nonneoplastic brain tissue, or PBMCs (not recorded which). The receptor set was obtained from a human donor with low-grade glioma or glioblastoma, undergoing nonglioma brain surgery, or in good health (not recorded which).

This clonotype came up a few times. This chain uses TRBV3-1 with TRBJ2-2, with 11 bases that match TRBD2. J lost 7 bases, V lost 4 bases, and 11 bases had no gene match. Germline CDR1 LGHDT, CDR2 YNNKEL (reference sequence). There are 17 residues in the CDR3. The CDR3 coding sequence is TGTGCCAGCAGCCTAACCGGGACTAGCGGCGCTAGCGGGGAGCTGTTTTTT. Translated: CASSLTGTSGASGELFF.

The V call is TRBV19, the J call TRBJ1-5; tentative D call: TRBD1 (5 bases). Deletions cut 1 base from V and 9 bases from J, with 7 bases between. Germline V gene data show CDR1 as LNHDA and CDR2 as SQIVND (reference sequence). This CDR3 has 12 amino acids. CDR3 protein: CASSIGDRPQHF. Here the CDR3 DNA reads TGTGCCAGTAGTATAGGGGACCGGCCCCAGCATTTT. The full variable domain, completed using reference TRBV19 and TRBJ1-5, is DGGITQSPKYLFRKEGQNVTLSCEQNLNHDAMYWYRQDPGQGLRLIYYSQIVNDFQKGDIAEGYSVSREKKESFPLTVTSAQKNPTAFYLCASSIGDRPQHFGDGTRLSIL.

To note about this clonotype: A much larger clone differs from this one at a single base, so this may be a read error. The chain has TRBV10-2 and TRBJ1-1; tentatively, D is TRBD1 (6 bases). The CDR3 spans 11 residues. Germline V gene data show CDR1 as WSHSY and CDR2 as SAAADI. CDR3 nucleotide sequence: TGTGCCACCCGGCGGGACACTAAAGCTTTCTTT. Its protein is CATRRDTKAFF.

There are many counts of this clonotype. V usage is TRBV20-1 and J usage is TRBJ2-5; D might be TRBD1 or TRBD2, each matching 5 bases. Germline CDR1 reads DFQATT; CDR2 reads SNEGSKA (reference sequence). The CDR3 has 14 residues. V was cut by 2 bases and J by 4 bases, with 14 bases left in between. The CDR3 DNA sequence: TGCAGTGCTAGAATTACTCTTGGGGGAGAGACCCAGTACTTC. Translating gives CSARITLGGETQYF.

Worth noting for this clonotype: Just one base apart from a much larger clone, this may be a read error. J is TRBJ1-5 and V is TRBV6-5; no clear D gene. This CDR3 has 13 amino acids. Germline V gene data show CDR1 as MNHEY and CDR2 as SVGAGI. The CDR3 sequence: CASSYQPNQPLHF. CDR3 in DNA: TGTGCCAGCAGTTATCAGCCCAATCAGCCCCTGCATTTT.

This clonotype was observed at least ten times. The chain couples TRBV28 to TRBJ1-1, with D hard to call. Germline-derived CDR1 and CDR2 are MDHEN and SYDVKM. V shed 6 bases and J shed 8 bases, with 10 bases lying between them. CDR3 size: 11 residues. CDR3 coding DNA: TGTGCCAGCAGGACTTCGCTGGAAGCTTTCTTT. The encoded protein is CASRTSLEAFF.

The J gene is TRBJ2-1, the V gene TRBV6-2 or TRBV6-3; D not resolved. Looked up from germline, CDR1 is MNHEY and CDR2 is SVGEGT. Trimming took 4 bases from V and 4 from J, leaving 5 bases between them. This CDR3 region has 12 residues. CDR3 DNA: TGTGCCAGCAGTTCCAAATACAATGAGCAGTTCTTC. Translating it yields CASSSKYNEQFF.

The CDR3 DNA is TGTGCCAGCAGCTTAACGAGGAGCCAAGAGACCCAGTACTTC. Its translation: CASSLTRSQETQYF. This chain uses TRBV7-9 with TRBJ2-5; D unresolved. In germline, CDR1 is SEHNR, CDR2 FQNEAQ (reference sequence). The CDR3 is 14 residues long. V was shortened by 2 bases and J by 1 base, with 8 bases between the two germline ends. Variable domain in full (rest from reference TRBV7-9 and TRBJ2-5): DTGVSQNPRHKITKRGQNVTFRCDPISEHNRLYWYRQTLGQGPEFLTYFQNEAQLEKSRLLSDRFSAERPKGSFSTLEIQRTEQGDSAMYLCASSLTRSQETQYFGPGTRLLVL.

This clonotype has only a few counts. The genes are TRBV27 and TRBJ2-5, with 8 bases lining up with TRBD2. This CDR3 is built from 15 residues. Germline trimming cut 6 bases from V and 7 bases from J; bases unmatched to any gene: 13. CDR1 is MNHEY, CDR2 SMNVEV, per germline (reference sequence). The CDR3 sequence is CASSPAPAGAGTQYF. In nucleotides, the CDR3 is TGTGCCAGCAGCCCTGCCCCAGCGGGAGCAGGGACCCAGTACTTC.

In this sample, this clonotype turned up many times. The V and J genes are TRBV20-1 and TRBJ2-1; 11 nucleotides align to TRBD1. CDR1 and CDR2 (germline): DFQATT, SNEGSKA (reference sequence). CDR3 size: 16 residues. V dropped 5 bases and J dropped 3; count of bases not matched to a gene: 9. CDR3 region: CSAQKRTGGFYNEQFF. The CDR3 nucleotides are TGCAGTGCTCAAAAAAGGACAGGGGGCTTCTACAATGAGCAGTTCTTC.

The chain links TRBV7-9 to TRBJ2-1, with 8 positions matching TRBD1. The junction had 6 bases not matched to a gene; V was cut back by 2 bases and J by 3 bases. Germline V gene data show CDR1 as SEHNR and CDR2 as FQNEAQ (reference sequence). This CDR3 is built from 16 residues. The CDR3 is CASSLLDRGDYNEQFF. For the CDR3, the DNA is TGTGCCAGCAGCTTACTAGACAGGGGAGACTACAATGAGCAGTTCTTC.

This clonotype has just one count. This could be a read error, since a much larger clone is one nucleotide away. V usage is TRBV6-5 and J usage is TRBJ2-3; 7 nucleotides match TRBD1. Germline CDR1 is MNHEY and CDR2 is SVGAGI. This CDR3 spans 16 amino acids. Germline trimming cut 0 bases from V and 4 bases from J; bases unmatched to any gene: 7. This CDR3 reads CASSYSRDRKADTQYF. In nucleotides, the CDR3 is TGTGCCAGCAGTTACTCTCGGGACAGAAAGGCAGATACGCAGTATTTT.

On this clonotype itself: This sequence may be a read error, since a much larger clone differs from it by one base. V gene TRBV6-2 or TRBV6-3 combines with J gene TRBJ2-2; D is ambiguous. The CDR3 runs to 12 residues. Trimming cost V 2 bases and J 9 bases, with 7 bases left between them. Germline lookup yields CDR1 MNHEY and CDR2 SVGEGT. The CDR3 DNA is TGTGCCAGCAGTTACGGCCGGAGGGAGCTGTTTTTT. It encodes CASSYGRRELFF.

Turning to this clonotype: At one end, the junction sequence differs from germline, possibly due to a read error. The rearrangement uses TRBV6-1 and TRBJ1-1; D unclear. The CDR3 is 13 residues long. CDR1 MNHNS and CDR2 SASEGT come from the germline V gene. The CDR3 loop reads CASSRGRATEAFF. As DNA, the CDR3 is TGTGCCAGCAGCCGAGGGCGTGCAACTGAAGCCTTCTTT.

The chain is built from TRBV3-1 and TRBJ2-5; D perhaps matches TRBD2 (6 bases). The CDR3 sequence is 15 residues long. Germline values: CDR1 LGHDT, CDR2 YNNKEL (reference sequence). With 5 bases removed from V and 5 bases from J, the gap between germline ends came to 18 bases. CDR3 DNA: TGTGCCAGCAGCAAAGGGCGGGCGGGACTGGAGACCCAGTACTTC. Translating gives CASSKGRAGLETQYF.

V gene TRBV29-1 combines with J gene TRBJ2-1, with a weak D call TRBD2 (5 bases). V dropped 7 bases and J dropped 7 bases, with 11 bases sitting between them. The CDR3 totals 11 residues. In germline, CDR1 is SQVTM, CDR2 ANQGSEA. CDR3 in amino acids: CSGGVRNEQFF. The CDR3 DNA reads TGCAGCGGGGGAGTCAGGAATGAGCAGTTCTTC.

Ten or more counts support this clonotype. This chain's CDR3 is CASKSLPGQGADTQYF. DNA of the CDR3: TGTGCCAGCAAAAGTCTGCCGGGACAGGGCGCAGATACGCAGTATTTT. The rearrangement uses TRBV28 and TRBJ2-3, with 9 bases aligning to TRBD1. Germline V lookup: CDR1 MDHEN, CDR2 SYDVKM. The trim removed 7 bases at V and 4 bases at J, leaving 12 bases unmatched. There are 16 residues in the CDR3.

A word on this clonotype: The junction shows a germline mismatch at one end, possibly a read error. The CDR3 loop reads CASSYTMTELDTPYF. In DNA form, the CDR3 reads TGTGCCAGCAGTTATACCATGACAGAGCTCGATACGCCGTATTTT. The chain links TRBV6-2 or TRBV6-3 to TRBJ2-3; weak D call: TRBD1 (5 bases). This CDR3 is built from 15 residues. Germline V gene sequence: CDR1 MNHEY, CDR2 SVGEGT.

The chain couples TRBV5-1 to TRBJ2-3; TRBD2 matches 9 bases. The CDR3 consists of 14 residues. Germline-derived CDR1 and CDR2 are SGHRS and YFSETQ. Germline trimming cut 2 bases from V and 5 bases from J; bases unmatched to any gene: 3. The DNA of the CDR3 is TGCGCCAGCAGCTTTGTAGCGGGAGTAGATACGCAGTATTTT. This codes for CASSFVAGVDTQYF.

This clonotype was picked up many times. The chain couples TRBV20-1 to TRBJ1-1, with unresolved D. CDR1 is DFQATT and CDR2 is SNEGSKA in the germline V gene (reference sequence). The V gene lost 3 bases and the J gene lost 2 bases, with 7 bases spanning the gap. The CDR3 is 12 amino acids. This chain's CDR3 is CSASLGNTEAFF. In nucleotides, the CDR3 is TGCAGTGCTAGTCTGGGAAACACTGAAGCTTTCTTT.